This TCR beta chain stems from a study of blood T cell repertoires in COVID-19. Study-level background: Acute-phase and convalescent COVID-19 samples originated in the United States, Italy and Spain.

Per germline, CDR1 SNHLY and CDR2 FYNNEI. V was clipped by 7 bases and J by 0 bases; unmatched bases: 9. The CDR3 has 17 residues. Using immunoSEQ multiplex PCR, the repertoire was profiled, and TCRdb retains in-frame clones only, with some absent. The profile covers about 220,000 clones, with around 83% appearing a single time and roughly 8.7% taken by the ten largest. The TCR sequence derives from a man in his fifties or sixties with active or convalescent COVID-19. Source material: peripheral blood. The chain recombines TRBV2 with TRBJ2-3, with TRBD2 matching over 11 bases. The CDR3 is CASTLGLAESSTDTQYF. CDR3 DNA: TGTGCCAGCACATTGGGACTAGCGGAGTCTAGCACAGATACGCAGTATTTT.